This TCR beta chain came from a study of T cells in Graves' hyperthyroidism and ophthalmopathy. Out of over 9 ml of fresh peripheral blood came the PBMCs. At least ten counts were recorded for this clonotype. Amplified TCR beta CDR3 regions came from RNA transcripts. First-round RT-PCR targeting the TCR CDR3 was performed with the HTBI primer set. A single record per CDR3 protein comes from TCRdb applying MiXCR to the multiplex PCR reads. The sample has hundreds of thousands of distinct CDR3 sequences; about 14% are singletons. The CDR3 covers 14 residues. Trimming removed 6 bases at V and 4 bases at J, with 15 bases between. Germline V gene data show CDR1 as SGHAT and CDR2 as FQNNGV.

The V and J genes are TRBV11-2 and TRBJ2-5; D unresolved. Sequencing was performed on blood. The sequence was collected from a woman in her twenties or thirties with Graves' hyperthyroidism that later progressed to Graves' ophthalmopathy. CDR3 in DNA: TGTGCCAGCAGTCCTCCCCGTAACCGAGAGACCCAGTACTTC. This encodes CASSPPRNRETQYF.